Shown below are 6 T cell receptor beta chains from a single sample sequenced in a study of CD8 T cells in ankylosing spondylitis (dated by TCRdb to about 2017). Library generation was performed with 5' RACE. The sequencing machine was an Illumina HiSeq 2500. The raw public reads went through TCRdb reprocessing: fastp at Q25, MiXCR clone calling, in-frame beta chains kept. Rows are combined by CDR3 protein, so each entry shows the most common genes and DNA. The sample table shows about 250,000 distinct CDR3 sequences, and 7% to 10% are seen once. The top ten clones comprise 4.8% of the sample. Specimen: blood, either unsorted or a sorted T cell fraction (not recorded which). These receptor sequences come from a female donor with ankylosing spondylitis or in good health (not recorded which).

In this sample, this clonotype turned up many times. The chain links TRBV9 to TRBJ2-1; D may be TRBD2 (5 bases). This CDR3 contains 13 residues. V lost 4 bases to trimming and J lost 8 bases, with 13 bases between them. Germline CDR1 and CDR2: SGDLS and YYNGEE. CDR3 sequence reads: CASSPSEGYEQFF. The DNA for the CDR3 is TGTGCCAGCAGCCCCTCTGAGGGCTATGAGCAGTTCTTC.

The chain has TRBV29-1 and TRBJ2-7; D unresolved. Trimming cost V 0 bases and J 6 bases, with 3 bases left between them. The CDR3 length is 10 residues. CDR1 and CDR2 (germline): SQVTM, ANQGSEA. The CDR3 loop is CSVEEGEQYF. CDR3 coding DNA: TGCAGCGTTGAAGAGGGCGAGCAGTACTTC.

This clonotype was observed many times. This sequence joins TRBV30 and TRBJ2-6, with D possibly matching TRBD1 (6 bases). The CDR3 spans 19 residues. Germline V CDR1 and CDR2: GTSNPN, SVGIG (reference sequence). V was clipped by 2 bases and J by 1 base, with 21 bases between them. For the CDR3, the DNA is TGTGCCTGGAGTCTTGTACGTTGGACAGTTAAATCTGGGGCCAACGTCCTGACTTTC. As protein: CAWSLVRWTVKSGANVLTF.

As regards this clonotype: A much larger clonotype is one base distant, so this may be a read error. CDR3: CIARGPGQGVREQYF. The CDR3 DNA reads as TGCATTGCTAGAGGGCCGGGACAGGGGGTTCGGGAGCAGTACTTC. The chain is built from TRBV20-1 and TRBJ2-7; 11 nucleotides line up with TRBD1. Germline lookup yields CDR1 DFQATT and CDR2 SNEGSKA (reference sequence). This CDR3 comprises 15 residues.

On this clonotype: An end of the junction does not agree with germline; a read error may underlie this. The gene calls are TRBV4-2 and TRBJ1-5; D is undetermined. The CDR3 contains 14 residues. Germline assignment: CDR1 LGHNA and CDR2 YNFKEQ. CDR3 in amino acids: CASSQEHSNRPQHF. DNA of the CDR3: TGTGCCAGCAGCCAAGAACACAGCAATCGGCCCCAGCATTTT.

As for this clonotype: A much larger clone lies one base from this, so it may be a read error. The genes are TRBV24-1 and TRBJ2-3, with D tentatively TRBD2 (5 bases). Germline CDR1 reads KGHDR; CDR2 reads SFDVKD. This CDR3 has 12 amino acids. For the CDR3, the DNA is TGTGCCACCAGTGACCTAGGACTCCAGCAGTGTTTT. It specifies CATSDLGLQQCF.